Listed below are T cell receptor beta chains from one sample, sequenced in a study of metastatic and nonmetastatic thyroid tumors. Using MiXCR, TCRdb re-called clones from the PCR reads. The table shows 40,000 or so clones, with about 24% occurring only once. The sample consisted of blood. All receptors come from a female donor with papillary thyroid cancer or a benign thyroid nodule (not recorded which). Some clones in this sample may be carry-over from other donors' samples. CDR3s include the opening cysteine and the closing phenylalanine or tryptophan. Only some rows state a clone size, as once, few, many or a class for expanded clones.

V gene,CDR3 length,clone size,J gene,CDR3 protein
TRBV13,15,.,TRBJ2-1,CASSLGLDSYNEQFF
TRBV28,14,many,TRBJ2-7,CASSMPGQGGEQYF
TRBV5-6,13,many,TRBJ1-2,CASITGTGHGYTF
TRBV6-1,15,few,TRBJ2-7,CASSQLAGGPYEQYF
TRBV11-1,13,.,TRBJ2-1,CASSLVPNNEQFF
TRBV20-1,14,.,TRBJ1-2,CSALWAGHAYGYTF
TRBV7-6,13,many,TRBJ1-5,CASSHRVDQPQHF
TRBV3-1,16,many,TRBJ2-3,CASSSRQGRFGDTQYF
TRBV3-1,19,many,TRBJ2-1,CASSQTGTSGARSYNEQFF
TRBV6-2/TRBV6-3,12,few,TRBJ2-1,CASSPRGTEQLF
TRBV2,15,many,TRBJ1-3,CASSEDRYSGNTIYF
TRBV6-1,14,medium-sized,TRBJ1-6,CASRRPGGNSPLHF
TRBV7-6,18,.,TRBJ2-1,CASSPYPPSGVTYNEQFF
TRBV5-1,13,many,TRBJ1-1,CASSPNRNTEAFF
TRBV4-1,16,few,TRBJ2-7,CASSRDLGVGSYEQYF
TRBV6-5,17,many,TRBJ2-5,CASSSPGQGGTKETQYF
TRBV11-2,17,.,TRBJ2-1,CAISLGGVVAGYNEQFF
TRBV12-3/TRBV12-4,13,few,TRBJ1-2,CASKDNRAACYTF
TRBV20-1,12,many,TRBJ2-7,CSGTDFSYEQYF
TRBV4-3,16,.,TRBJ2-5,CASSQDALAGWETQYF
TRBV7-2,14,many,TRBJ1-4,CASSKQGGNEKLFF
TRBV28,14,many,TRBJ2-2,CASKPQGRNGELFF